What follows are 15 T cell receptor beta chains derived from one specimen sequenced in a study of post-analysis software for immune sequencing data (dated by TCRdb to between 2015 and 2017). Results and caveats for the whole study, not just this receptor: Patients showed significantly higher frequencies than controls for several TRBV segments, among them TRBV5-6, TRBV5-1 and TRBV20-1.

The protocol used for the library was PCR. Reads for this sample came from an Illumina HiSeq 2500. Unique molecular identifiers were incorporated into TCR beta cDNA libraries to reduce PCR and sequencing biases. TCRdb itself trimmed the public reads at Q25 with fastp, ran MiXCR and retained productive beta chains. Every CDR3 protein is listed once, alongside the most common genes and DNA of its rows. The sample data list roughly 800,000 distinct CDR3 sequences, and about 50% of these were observed just once. Of the sample, approximately 4.2% falls within the top ten clones. Antigens of these TCRs are unknown. Sample: blood. The receptors here all came from a girl aged 5 to 17 with multiple sclerosis.

This clonotype was detected once. This chain links TRBV10-3 with TRBJ2-5; D gene unclear. V lost 1 base and J lost 0, with 12 bases in between. The CDR3 is 16 amino acids. The germline gives CDR1 ENHRY, CDR2 SYGVKD. The CDR3 is CAISEFGRANQETQYF. The CDR3 DNA is TGTGCCATCAGTGAGTTTGGTAGGGCCAACCAAGAGACCCAGTACTTC.

The CDR3 DNA reads as TGTGCCAGCAGTTACCGGCCGGGGACAGGGCTAAGTGGGGCCAACGTCCTGACTTTC. This codes for CASSYRPGTGLSGANVLTF. This rearrangement joins TRBV6-5 to TRBJ2-6, with 9 bases that match TRBD1. J lost 3 bases, V lost 2 bases, and 11 bases had no gene match. In germline, CDR1 is MNHEY, CDR2 SVGAGI. The CDR3 sequence is 19 residues long.

The chain recombines TRBV5-6 with TRBJ2-4; D gene unclear. The J call may not be correct, given that the DNA end is closer to TRBJ2-7. The CDR3 is 14 residues long. Germline values: CDR1 SGHDT, CDR2 YYEEEE. The CDR3 spells CASSLGHGSDEQYF. CDR3 nucleotide sequence: TGTGCCAGCAGCTTGGGTCACGGTTCGGACGAGCAGTACTTC.

This clonotype occurred a few times. The chain recombines TRBV3-1 with TRBJ2-7; D is undetermined. Deletions cut 1 base from V and 0 bases from J, with 7 bases between. The CDR3 sequence is 14 residues long. Germline CDR1 LGHDT, CDR2 YNNKEL (reference sequence). CDR3 residues: CASSQAGPSYEQYF. The CDR3 bases are TGTGCCAGCAGCCAAGCTGGGCCCTCCTACGAGCAGTACTTC.

This clonotype came up a few times. This chain links TRBV15 with TRBJ1-1; D might be TRBD1 (5 bases). Trimming removed 0 bases from V and 0 bases from J, with 14 bases in between. The V gene's germline CDR1 is LNHNV and CDR2 YYDKDF (reference sequence). The CDR3 sequence is 17 residues long. The CDR3 nucleotides read TGTGCCACCAGCAGAGAACCGGGACTCCTGCTGAACACTGAAGCTTTCTTT. This translates into CATSREPGLLLNTEAFF. Full variable domain (rest looked up from reference TRBV15 and TRBJ1-1): DAMVIQNPRYQVTQFGKPVTLSCSQTLNHNVMYWYQQKSSQAPKLLFHYYDKDFNNEADTPDNFQSRRPNTSFCFLDIRSPGLGDTAMYLCATSREPGLLLNTEAFFGQGTRLTVV.

This clonotype was counted only a few times. An end of the junction differs from the germline gene, which may be a read error. The V call is TRBV7-7, the J call TRBJ2-5; possibly TRBD1 or TRBD2 for D (6 bases each). Per the germline V gene, CDR1 is SSHAT and CDR2 is FNYEAQ (reference sequence). The CDR3 covers 15 residues. CDR3 region: CASSLTMGGLETQYF. The CDR3 nucleotides are TGTGCTAGCAGCTTAACGATGGGGGGCCTCGAGACCCAGTACTTC.

This clonotype has only a few counts. The chain recombines TRBV7-9 with TRBJ2-7; D perhaps matches TRBD1 (5 bases). This CDR3 comprises 12 residues. From germline, CDR1 is SEHNR and CDR2 FQNEAQ (reference sequence). The ends were cut back, 8 bases at V and 4 bases at J, with 12 bases in the middle. The CDR3 loop is CASVGAGYEQYF. CDR3 DNA: TGTGCCAGCGTAGGGGCTGGGTACGAGCAGTACTTC.

The chain uses TRBV30 and TRBJ2-7; D remains unclear. Between the trimmed V and J ends, which lost 0 bases and 5 bases, there was a span of 11 bases. In germline, CDR1 is GTSNPN, CDR2 SVGIG (reference sequence). This CDR3 comprises 13 residues. CDR3 protein: CAWSVTSWHEQYF. For the CDR3, the DNA is TGTGCCTGGAGTGTAACTTCCTGGCACGAGCAGTACTTC. Based on the CDR3 plus reference TRBV30 and TRBJ2-7, the full variable domain is SQTIHQWPATLVQPVGSPLSLECTVEGTSNPNLYWYRQAAGRGLQLLFYSVGIGQISSEVPQNLSASRPQDRQFILSSKKLLLSDSGFYLCAWSVTSWHEQYFGPGTRLTVT.

The rearrangement uses TRBV6-1 and TRBJ2-7, with TRBD2 identical over 10 bases. CDR1 is MNHNS, CDR2 SASEGT, per germline. The CDR3 consists of 15 residues. The V gene end was trimmed by 6 bases and the J gene end by 5 bases; junction bases not matched to a gene: 10. The CDR3 is CASSSSSGSPHEQYF. The DNA for the CDR3 is TGTGCCAGCAGCTCCTCTAGCGGGAGTCCCCACGAGCAGTACTTC.

A word on this clonotype: The DNA is left out, because the CDR3 cannot be placed on it with certainty; the CDR3 is given as TCRdb lists it. This rearrangement joins TRBV12-3 or TRBV12-4 to TRBJ2-1; the D call in the table, TRBD2, was not verified against the DNA. The CDR3 adds up to 16 amino acids, both ends counted. CDR3: CASSWAGGSRGNEQCF.

The chain carries TRBV29-1 and TRBJ2-5; a possible D gene is TRBD2 (5 bases). The V end was cut by 4 bases, the J end by 7 bases, with 25 bases between. CDR1 SQVTM and CDR2 ANQGSEA come from the germline V gene. This CDR3 is built from 16 residues. This CDR3 is CSVVGIEGRRRGTQYF. The CDR3 DNA follows: TGCAGCGTTGTGGGGATAGAGGGCCGGCGAAGAGGGACCCAGTACTTC.

The rearrangement links TRBV27 to TRBJ2-4; TRBD2 might be the D (6 bases). The V gene's germline CDR1 is MNHEY and CDR2 SMNVEV (reference sequence). The V end lost 4 bases, the J end lost 0 bases, and 28 bases lay between the germline ends. The CDR3 consists of 21 residues. The CDR3 spells CASSSPHDSGTPPLAKNIQYF. As DNA, the CDR3 is TGTGCCAGCAGTTCCCCCCACGATAGCGGAACTCCCCCGTTAGCCAAAAACATTCAGTACTTC.

This clonotype has just one count. The chain has TRBV19 and TRBJ1-2; TRBD1 matches at 8 bases. The CDR3 spans 16 residues. The germline V gene encodes CDR1 LNHDA and CDR2 SQIVND (reference sequence). V lost 4 bases, J lost 4 bases, and 11 bases stayed unmatched. This chain's CDR3 is CASSKRGTGGSYGYTF. The CDR3, as DNA: TGTGCCAGTAGTAAAAGGGGGACAGGCGGCAGCTATGGCTACACCTTC.

The table lists this clonotype with a count of one. The rearrangement joins TRBV4-2 to TRBJ2-2; no firm D call. The CDR3 covers 16 residues. Trimming pared 0 bases from V and 0 bases from J, leaving 8 bases between. Germline CDR1 reads LGHNA; CDR2 reads YNFKEQ. The CDR3 DNA reads TGTGCCAGCAGCCAAGATCCAGCCGCGAACACCGGGGAGCTGTTTTTT. This gives the protein CASSQDPAANTGELFF.

The genes are TRBV6-5 and TRBJ1-5; the D is unclear. The V and J ends lost 0 bases and 2 bases respectively, with 8 bases between them. This CDR3 spans 15 amino acids. Germline V gives CDR1 MNHEY, CDR2 SVGAGI. In DNA, the CDR3 is TGTGCCAGCAGTTACTCGAATAGGGGCAATCAGCCCCAGCATTTT. This codes for CASSYSNRGNQPQHF.